This TCR beta chain was found in a study of T cell responses to AZD1222 COVID-19 vaccine. Notes on this clone: Antigen unknown.

The germline V gene encodes CDR1 WNHNN and CDR2 SYGVQD (reference sequence). The CDR3 length is 15 residues. V lost 8 bases and J 8 bases, leaving 21 bases between the germline ends. Overall study results and limits: Spike-specific TCR repertoires showed rising breadth and depth after two AZD1222 doses. Possibly, clonal diversity was underestimated; donors were largely white British and included more females.

Assay used: immunoSEQ multiplex PCR; TCRdb lists only in-frame clones, some missing. The sample lists 110,000 or so clones; around 93% were seen once. The rearrangement links TRBV10-1 to TRBJ1-4; D perhaps matches TRBD1 (6 bases). The source material was peripheral blood, sampled on day 0 of AZD1222 vaccination. The source of this sequence is an adult in good health. The CDR3 spells CASSRGGALEEKLFF. The DNA of the CDR3 is TGCGCCAGCTCCCGGGGGGGGGCGCTCGAAGAAAAACTGTTTTTT.